These 9 T cell receptor beta chains share one sample of origin, sequenced in a study of human T cells and chemical hapten exposure. TCRdb reprocessed the RACE reads via MiXCR and lists one record per CDR3 protein. This table has about 65,000 distinct CDR3 sequences, roughly 6.1% appearing once. The time point denotes: healthy volunteer bleed at 6 weeks. Whole blood that had not been fractionated was the source of extracted total RNA. Sample: whole blood. Receptors were obtained from a female donor in good health. Some clones in this sample may be carry-over from other donors' samples.

This clonotype was counted only a few times. The genes are TRBV6-7 and TRBJ1-5, with a tentative D call TRBD1 (5 bases). TRBV6-7 is an ORF; its function is uncertain. Trimming cost V 0 bases and J 5 bases, with 20 bases left between them. The CDR3 is made up of 18 amino acids. The CDR3 is CASSYSMGREQIYQPQHF. CDR3 nucleotides: TGTGCCAGCAGTTACTCGATGGGCAGGGAGCAGATTTATCAGCCCCAGCATTTT.

This clonotype has at least ten counts. The chain is built from TRBV20-1 and TRBJ2-3; a possible D gene is TRBD2 (6 bases). This CDR3 is 19 amino acids long. The ends were cut back, 3 bases at V and 0 bases at J, with 25 bases in the middle. The germline V gene encodes CDR1 DFQATT and CDR2 SNEGSKA (reference sequence). The CDR3 is CSASSPYEGGSISTDTQYF. CDR3 in DNA: TGCAGTGCTAGCTCCCCTTATGAGGGAGGCTCAATAAGCACAGATACGCAGTATTTT.

V gene TRBV5-1 combines with J gene TRBJ2-3; 10 nucleotides line up with TRBD2. CDR1 and CDR2 (germline): SGHRS, YFSETQ. The CDR3 extends over 17 amino acids. V trimming: 2 bases; J trimming: 3 bases; junction bases outside the gene matches: 9. CDR3 nucleotide sequence: TGCGCCAGCAGCTTCATGGCTAGCGGGAGTAAGACAGATACGCAGTATTTT. It yields the protein CASSFMASGSKTDTQYF.

This clonotype was detected many times. DNA of the CDR3: TGTGCCAGCAGTTTCCTAGAAGGACAGGACTCTGGAAACACCATATATTTT. Protein: CASSFLEGQDSGNTIYF. The chain employs TRBV28 and TRBJ1-3; 7 bases map to TRBD1. The CDR3 consists of 17 residues. Germline V gene data show CDR1 as MDHEN and CDR2 as SYDVKM. The V segment lost 3 bases and the J segment 0 bases; nucleotides outside the gene matches: 8.

This clonotype was recorded a few times. In DNA, the CDR3 is TGCAGTGCTAGGGACGGACTAGACTTATATACGCAGTATTTT. It specifies CSARDGLDLYTQYF. This rearrangement joins TRBV20-1 to TRBJ2-3; 7 nucleotides line up with TRBD2. This CDR3 contains 14 residues. In germline, CDR1 is DFQATT, CDR2 SNEGSKA (reference sequence). The junction had 10 bases not matched to a gene; V was cut back by 3 bases and J by 7 bases.

This clonotype was recorded a few times. V gene TRBV6-2 or TRBV6-3 combines with J gene TRBJ2-6; 7 bases line up with TRBD2. V gave up 5 bases and J gave up 0 bases; unmatched junction bases: 7. Germline CDR1 is MNHEY and CDR2 is SVGEGT. The CDR3 is 17 residues long. The CDR3 coding sequence is TGTGCCAGCAGTGGGACTACAGGCGACTCTGGGGCCAACGTCCTGACTTTC. Protein: CASSGTTGDSGANVLTF.

This clonotype was seen only a few times. This sequence joins TRBV5-1 and TRBJ2-1, with 9 bases aligning to TRBD2. The CDR3 has 17 residues. The germline gives CDR1 SGHRS, CDR2 YFSETQ. V shed 5 bases and J 8 bases; nucleotides not matched to a gene: 17. The CDR3 spells CASRRGPSGIGVDEQFF. CDR3 DNA sequence: TGCGCCAGCAGGCGGGGGCCTAGCGGGATCGGAGTCGATGAGCAGTTCTTC.

This clonotype occurred many times. V gene TRBV7-6 combines with J gene TRBJ2-5; no clear D. From germline, CDR1 is SGHVS and CDR2 FNYEAQ. Trimming removed 5 bases from V and 5 bases from J, with 12 bases in between. The CDR3 length is 13 residues. CDR3 region: CASSMRIRETQYF. In nucleotides, the CDR3 is TGTGCCAGCAGCATGCGGATCCGGGAGACCCAGTACTTC.

At least ten counts were recorded for this clonotype. The rearrangement uses TRBV6-1 and TRBJ2-7, with D possibly TRBD2 on 5 matching bases. The CDR3 length is 11 residues. Germline CDR1 reads MNHNS; CDR2 reads SASEGT. V was shortened by 8 bases and J by 3 bases, with 8 bases between the two germline ends. This CDR3 reads CASWGDYEQYF. The CDR3 nucleotides are TGTGCCAGCTGGGGAGACTACGAGCAGTACTTC.